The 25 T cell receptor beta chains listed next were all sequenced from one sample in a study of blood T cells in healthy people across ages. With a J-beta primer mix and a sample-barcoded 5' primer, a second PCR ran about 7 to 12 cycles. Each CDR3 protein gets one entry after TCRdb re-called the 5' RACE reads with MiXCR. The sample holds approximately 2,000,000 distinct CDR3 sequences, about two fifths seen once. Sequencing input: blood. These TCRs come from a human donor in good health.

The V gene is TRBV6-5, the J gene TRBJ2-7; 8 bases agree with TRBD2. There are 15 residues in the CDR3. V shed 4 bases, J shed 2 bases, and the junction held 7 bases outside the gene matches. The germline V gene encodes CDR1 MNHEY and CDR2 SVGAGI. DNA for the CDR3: TGTGCCAGCAGTTTCTTCAGCGGGGGCCCCTACGAGCAGTACTTC. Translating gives CASSFFSGGPYEQYF.

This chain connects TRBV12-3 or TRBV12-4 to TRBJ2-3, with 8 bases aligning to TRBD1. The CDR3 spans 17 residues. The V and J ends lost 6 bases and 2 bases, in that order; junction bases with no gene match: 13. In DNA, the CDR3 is TGTGCCAGCAGGGCGATAGGGGCAGGGGGCCCCACAGATACGCAGTATTTT. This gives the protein CASRAIGAGGPTDTQYF.

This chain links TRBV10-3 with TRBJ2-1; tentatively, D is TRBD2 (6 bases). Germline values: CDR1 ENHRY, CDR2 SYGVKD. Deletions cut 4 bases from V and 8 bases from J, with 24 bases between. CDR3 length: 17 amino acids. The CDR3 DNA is TGTGCCATCAGTGTCACGGACTATGGTGGGGATTTGGATGAGCAGTTCTTC. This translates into CAISVTDYGGDLDEQFF.

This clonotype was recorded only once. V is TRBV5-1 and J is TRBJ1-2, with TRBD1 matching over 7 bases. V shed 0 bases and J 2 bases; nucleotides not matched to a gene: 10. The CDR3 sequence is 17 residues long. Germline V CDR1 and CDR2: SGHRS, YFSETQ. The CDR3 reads CASSLDWDRNLNYGYTF. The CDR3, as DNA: TGCGCCAGCAGCTTGGATTGGGACAGAAACCTAAACTATGGCTACACCTTC.

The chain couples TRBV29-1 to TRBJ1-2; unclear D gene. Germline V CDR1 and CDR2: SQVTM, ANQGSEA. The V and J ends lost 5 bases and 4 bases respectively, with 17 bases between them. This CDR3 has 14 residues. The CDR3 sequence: CSVRPLLGSYGYTF. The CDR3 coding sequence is TGCAGCGTTCGGCCCCTACTAGGGAGCTATGGCTACACCTTC.

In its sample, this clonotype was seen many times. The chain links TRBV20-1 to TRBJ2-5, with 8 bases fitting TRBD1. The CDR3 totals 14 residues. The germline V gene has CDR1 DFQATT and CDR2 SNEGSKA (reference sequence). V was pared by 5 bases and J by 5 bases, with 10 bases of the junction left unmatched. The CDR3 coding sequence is TGCAGTGCTCACCGGACAGGGCGCGGGGAGACCCAGTACTTC. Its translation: CSAHRTGRGETQYF.

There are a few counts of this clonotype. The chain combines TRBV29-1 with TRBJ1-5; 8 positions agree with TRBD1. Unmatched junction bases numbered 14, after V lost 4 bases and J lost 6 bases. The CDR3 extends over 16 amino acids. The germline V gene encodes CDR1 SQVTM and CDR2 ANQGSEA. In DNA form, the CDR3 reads TGCAGCGTTGTATTTTACAGGGGGGGCGCGCCTCAGCCCCAGCATTTT. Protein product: CSVVFYRGGAPQPQHF. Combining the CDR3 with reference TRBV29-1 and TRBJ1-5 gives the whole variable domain SAVISQKPSRDICQRGTSLTIQCQVDSQVTMMFWYRQQPGQSLTLIATANQGSEATYESGFVIDKFPISRPNLTFSTLTVSNMSPEDSSIYLCSVVFYRGGAPQPQHFGDGTRLSIL.

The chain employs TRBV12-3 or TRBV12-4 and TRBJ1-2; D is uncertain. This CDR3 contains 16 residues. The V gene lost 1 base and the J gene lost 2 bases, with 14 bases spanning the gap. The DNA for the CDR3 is TGTGCCAGCAGTTTAGGAGGGAGCGGCAGGAACTATGGCTACACCTTC. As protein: CASSLGGSGRNYGYTF.

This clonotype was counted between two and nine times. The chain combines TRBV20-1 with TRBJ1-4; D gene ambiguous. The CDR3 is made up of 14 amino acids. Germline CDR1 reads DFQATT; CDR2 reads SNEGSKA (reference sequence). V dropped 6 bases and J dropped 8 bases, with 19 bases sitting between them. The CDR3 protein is CSAKKPGAKEKLFF. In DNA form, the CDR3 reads TGCAGTGCAAAGAAACCGGGAGCGAAAGAAAAACTGTTTTTT.

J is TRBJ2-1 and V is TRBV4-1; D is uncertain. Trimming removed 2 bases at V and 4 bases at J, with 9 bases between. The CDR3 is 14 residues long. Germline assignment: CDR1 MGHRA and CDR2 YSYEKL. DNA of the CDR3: TGCGCCAGCAGCCAACACCACCTATACAATGAGCAGTTCTTC. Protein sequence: CASSQHHLYNEQFF.

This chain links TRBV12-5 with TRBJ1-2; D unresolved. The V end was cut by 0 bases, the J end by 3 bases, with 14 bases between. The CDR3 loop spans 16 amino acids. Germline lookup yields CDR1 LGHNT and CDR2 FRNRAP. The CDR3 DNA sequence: TGTGCTAGTGGTTTGGTGGTAACTGGCGGTTACTATGGCTACACCTTC. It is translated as CASGLVVTGGYYGYTF.

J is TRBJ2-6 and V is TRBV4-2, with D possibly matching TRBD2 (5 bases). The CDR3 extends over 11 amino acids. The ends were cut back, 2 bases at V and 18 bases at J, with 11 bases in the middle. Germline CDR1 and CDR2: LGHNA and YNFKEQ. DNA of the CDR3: TGTGCCAGCAGCCAACCGCACGCGGGGACTTTC. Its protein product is CASSQPHAGTF.

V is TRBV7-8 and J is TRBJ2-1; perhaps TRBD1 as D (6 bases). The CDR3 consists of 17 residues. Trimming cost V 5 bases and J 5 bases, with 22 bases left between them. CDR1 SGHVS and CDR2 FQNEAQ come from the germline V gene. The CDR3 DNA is TGTGCCAGCAGCCCTTTGGGGGTAGGGGGATCGGACAATGAGCAGTTCTTC. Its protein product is CASSPLGVGGSDNEQFF.

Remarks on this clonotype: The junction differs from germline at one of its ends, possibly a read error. The CDR3 sequence: CASSLGTQGTQPRHF. The CDR3 DNA sequence: TGTGCCAGCAGCTTAGGGACCCAGGGAACCCAGCCCCGGCATTTT. The genes are TRBV7-2 and TRBJ1-5, with D possibly matching TRBD1 (5 bases). Germline V CDR1 and CDR2: SGHTA, FQGNSA. The CDR3 length is 15 residues.

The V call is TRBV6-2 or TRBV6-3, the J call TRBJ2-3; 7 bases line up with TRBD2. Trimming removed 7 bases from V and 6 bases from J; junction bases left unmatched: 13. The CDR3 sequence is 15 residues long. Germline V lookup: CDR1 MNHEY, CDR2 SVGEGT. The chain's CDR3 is CASIPKGGGSDTQYF. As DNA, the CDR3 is TGTGCCAGCATCCCCAAGGGCGGGGGATCGGATACGCAGTATTTT.

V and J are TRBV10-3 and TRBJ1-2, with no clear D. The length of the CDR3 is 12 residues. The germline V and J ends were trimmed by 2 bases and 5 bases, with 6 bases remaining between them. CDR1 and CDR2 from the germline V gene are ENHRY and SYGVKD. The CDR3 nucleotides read TGTGCCATCAGTGAGGACGGGTATGGCTACACCTTC. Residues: CAISEDGYGYTF.

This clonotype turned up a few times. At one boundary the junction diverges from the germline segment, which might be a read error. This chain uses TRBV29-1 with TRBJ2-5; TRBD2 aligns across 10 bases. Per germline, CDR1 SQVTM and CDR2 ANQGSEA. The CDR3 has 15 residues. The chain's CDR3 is CSVEGLAVYQETQYF. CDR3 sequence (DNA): TGCAGCGTAGAAGGACTAGCGGTGTACCAAGAGACCCAGTACTTC. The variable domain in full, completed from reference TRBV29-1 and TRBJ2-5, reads SAVISQKPSRDICQRGTSLTIQCQVDSQVTMMFWYRQQPGQSLTLIATANQGSEATYESGFVIDKFPISRPNLTFSTLTVSNMSPEDSSIYLCSVEGLAVYQETQYFGPGTRLLVL.

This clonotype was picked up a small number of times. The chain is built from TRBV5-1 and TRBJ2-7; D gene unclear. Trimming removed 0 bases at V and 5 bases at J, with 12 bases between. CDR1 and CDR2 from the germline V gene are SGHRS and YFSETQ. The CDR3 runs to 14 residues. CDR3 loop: CASSLVGPVDEQYF. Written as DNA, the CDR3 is TGCGCCAGCAGCTTGGTTGGGCCCGTTGACGAGCAGTACTTC.

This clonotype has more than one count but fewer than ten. CDR3 in DNA: TGTGCCAGCAGTTATTTGACTAGGAACACTGAAGCTTTCTTT. Protein product: CASSYLTRNTEAFF. The chain carries TRBV12-3 or TRBV12-4 and TRBJ1-1; D gene unclear. Trimming took 4 bases from V and 1 from J, leaving 10 bases between them. The CDR3 has 14 amino acids.

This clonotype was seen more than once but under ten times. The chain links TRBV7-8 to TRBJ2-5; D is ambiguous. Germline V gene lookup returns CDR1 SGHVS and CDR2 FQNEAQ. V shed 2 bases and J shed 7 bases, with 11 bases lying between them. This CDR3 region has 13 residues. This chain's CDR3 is CASSLQIIATQYF. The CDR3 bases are TGTGCCAGCAGCTTACAGATCATTGCGACCCAGTACTTC.

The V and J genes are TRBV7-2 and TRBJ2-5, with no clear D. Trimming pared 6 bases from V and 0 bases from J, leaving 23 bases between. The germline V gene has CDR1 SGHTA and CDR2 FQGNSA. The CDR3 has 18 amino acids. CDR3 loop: CASRRRYEAGMYQETQYF. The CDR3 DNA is TGTGCCAGCAGAAGAAGGTACGAGGCAGGAATGTACCAAGAGACCCAGTACTTC.

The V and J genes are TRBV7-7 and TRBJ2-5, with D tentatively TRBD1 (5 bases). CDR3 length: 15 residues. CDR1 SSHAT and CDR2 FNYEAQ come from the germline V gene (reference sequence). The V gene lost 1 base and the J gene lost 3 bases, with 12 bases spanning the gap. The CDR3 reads CASSLGGFVEETQYF. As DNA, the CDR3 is TGTGCCAGCAGCTTAGGGGGCTTCGTGGAAGAGACCCAGTACTTC. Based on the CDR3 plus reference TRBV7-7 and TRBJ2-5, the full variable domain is GAGVSQSPRYKVTKRGQDVTLRCDPISSHATLYWYQQALGQGPEFLTYFNYEAQPDKSGLPSDRFSAERPEGSISTLTIQRTEQRDSAMYRCASSLGGFVEETQYFGPGTRLLVL.

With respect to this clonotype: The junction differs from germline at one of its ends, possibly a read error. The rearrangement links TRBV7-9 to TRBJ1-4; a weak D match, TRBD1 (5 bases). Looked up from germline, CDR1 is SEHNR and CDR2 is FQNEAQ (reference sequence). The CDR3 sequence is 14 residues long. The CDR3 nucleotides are TGTGCCAGCAGCGTGGACATGGTGAATGAAAAACTGTATTTT. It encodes CASSVDMVNEKLYF.

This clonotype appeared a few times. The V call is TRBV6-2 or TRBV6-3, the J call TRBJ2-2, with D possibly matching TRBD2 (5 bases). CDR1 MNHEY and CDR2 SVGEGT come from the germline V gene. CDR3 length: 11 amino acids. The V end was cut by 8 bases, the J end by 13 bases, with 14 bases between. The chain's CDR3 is CASSQARGLFF. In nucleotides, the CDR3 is TGTGCCAGCTCCCAGGCCCGGGGGCTGTTTTTT.

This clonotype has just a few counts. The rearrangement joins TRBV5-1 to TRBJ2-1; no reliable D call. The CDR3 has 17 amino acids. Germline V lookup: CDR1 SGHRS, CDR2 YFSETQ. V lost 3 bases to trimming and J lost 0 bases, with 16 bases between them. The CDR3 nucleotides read TGCGCCAGCAGCTATCCACCCTGGAGTAGCTCCTACAATGAGCAGTTCTTC. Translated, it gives CASSYPPWSSSYNEQFF.